This is a list of T cell receptor beta chains from one sample in a study of response to subunit inactivated influenza vaccine. From the RT-PCR reads, TCRdb called clonotypes with MiXCR, one entry per CDR3 protein. The sample holds about 800,000 distinct CDR3 sequences, 21% seen once. The specimen comprised PBMCs from blood, sampled about 5 days after vaccination. The receptors originated from a man in his fifties or sixties who received an inactivated influenza vaccine. Both conserved end residues are part of each CDR3. D genes are given only for firm matches. Size is omitted from some rows. Given values are once, few, many or a class for expanded clones.

TRBD2	TRBV29-1	many	TRBJ2-1	TGCAGCGTTGAAGGCGGGGTGGCTAGCGGCCACAATGAGCAGTTCTTC	CSVEGGVASGHNEQFF
NA	TRBV21-1	few	TRBJ2-4	TGTGCCAGCAGCAAAGCGCATCGAAGGGTTGTCATTCAGTACTTC	CASSKAHRRVVIQYF
NA	TRBV12-3/TRBV12-4	many	TRBJ2-2	TGTGCCAGCAGTCCTAAGGGGGCCGGGGAGCTGTTTTTT	CASSPKGAGELFF
NA	TRBV18	few	TRBJ1-5	TGTGCCAGCTCACCACCGAATCAGGGTGGTAATCAGCCCCAGCATTTT	CASSPPNQGGNQPQHF
NA	TRBV21-1	few	TRBJ1-6	TGTGCCAGCAAGTGTTCACCCCTCCACTTT	CASKCSPLHF
NA	TRBV7-8	few	TRBJ1-5	TGTGCCAGCAGCTCCCTTAGTGGCGGGGGAAGCAATCAGCCCCAGCATTTT	CASSSLSGGGSNQPQHF
NA	TRBV25-1	many	TRBJ2-1	TGTGCCAGCAGTGAAGGTTGGGGAAGCAATGAGCAGTTCTTC	CASSEGWGSNEQFF
NA	TRBV5-1	NA	TRBJ2-1	TGCGCCAGCAGCTTGGATCGGCAGCCCAATGAGCAGGTCTTC	CASSLDRQPNEQVF
TRBD1	TRBV5-1	NA	TRBJ1-1	TGCGCCAGCAGCCCCGACAGGGGGCGGGTTGGGACTGAAGCTTTCTTT	CASSPDRGRVGTEAFF
NA	TRBV29-1	few	TRBJ1-6	TGCAGCGTTGATTGGAGCTCCTATAATTCACCCCTCCACTTT	CSVDWSSYNSPLHF
NA	TRBV6-5	NA	TRBJ2-1	TGTGCCAGCAGTCCGCAGGGGGGCCAAAGGTTCTTC	CASSPQGGQRFF
TRBD2	TRBV5-6	few	TRBJ2-1	TGTGCCAGCAGCTTGTGGGGGCCTAGCGGGGGAGCGGATGAGCAGTTCTTC	CASSLWGPSGGADEQFF
TRBD1	TRBV9	NA	TRBJ1-2	TGTGCCAGCAGCGGACAGGGGGTACGGGGCTATGGCTACACCTTC	CASSGQGVRGYGYTF
TRBD2	TRBV20-1	NA	TRBJ2-1	TGCAGTGCTTCCGACCGGCCTAGCGGGAGCTCTGTAAATGAGCAGTTCTTC	CSASDRPSGSSVNEQFF
NA	TRBV7-6	few	TRBJ2-7	TGTGCCAGCAGCTTCTCGTCTGACTACGAGCAGTACTTC	CASSFSSDYEQYF
TRBD2	TRBV7-2	few	TRBJ2-1	TGTGCCAGCAGCCCAGGGCGCGGGAGGGCCCACAATGAGCAGTTCTTC	CASSPGRGRAHNEQFF
TRBD1	TRBV20-1	few	TRBJ1-5	TGCAGTGCCACAACCGGGACAGGCTCCGTCAGAAATCAGCCCCAGCATTTT	CSATTGTGSVRNQPQHF
NA	TRBV12-3/TRBV12-4	NA	TRBJ2-1	TGTGCCAGCAAGTCGAATAGGGACAATGAGCAGTTCTTC	CASKSNRDNEQFF
TRBD1	TRBV7-8	few	TRBJ2-6	TGTGCCAGCAGCCGACAGGGATTTTCTGGGGCCAACGTCCTGACTTTC	CASSRQGFSGANVLTF
NA	TRBV5-4	NA	TRBJ1-3	TGTGCCAGCAGCTTGGATAGGGGACACACCATATATTTT	CASSLDRGHTIYF
NA	TRBV24-1	few	TRBJ1-1	TGTGCCACCAGTGATTCAAAATTTATGAACACTGAAGCTTTCTTT	CATSDSKFMNTEAFF
NA	TRBV10-3	NA	TRBJ1-4	TGTGCCACCGGCCCGACAGTCTGGTCTGAAAAACTGTTTTTT	CATGPTVWSEKLFF
NA	TRBV10-3	many	TRBJ2-1	TGTGCCATCAGTGAAGGGGACTCGCCTTCCTACAATGAGCAGTTCTTC	CAISEGDSPSYNEQFF
TRBD2	TRBV3-1	NA	TRBJ2-7	TGTGCCAGCAGCCAAGGATGGTTACTAGCGGGGGGAAACCACGAGCAGTACTTC	CASSQGWLLAGGNHEQYF
NA	TRBV6-4	few	TRBJ2-1	TGTGCCAGCAGTGTATATGGAGGGATAGATTCCTACAATGAGCAGTTCTTC	CASSVYGGIDSYNEQFF
NA	TRBV28	few	TRBJ2-1	TGTGCCAGCAGTTGGCAGGGAGTTGCCGTGAATGAGCAGTTCTTC	CASSWQGVAVNEQFF
TRBD1	TRBV12-3/TRBV12-4	few	TRBJ1-5	TGTGCCAGCAGTTTGACAGGGGCGGTCAATAGCAATCAGCCCCAGCATTTT	CASSLTGAVNSNQPQHF
NA	TRBV10-3	NA	TRBJ1-1	TGTGCCATCAGTGAGTTTTCAGATAACACTGAAGCTTTCTTT	CAISEFSDNTEAFF
TRBD1	TRBV18	NA	TRBJ2-3	TGTGCCAGCTCAACAACAGGGGAACTTTTCACAGATACGCAGTATTTT	CASSTTGELFTDTQYF
NA	TRBV28	NA	TRBJ1-5	TGTGCCAGCAAAAAGGCTTATAACAATCAGCCCCAGCATTTT	CASKKAYNNQPQHF
NA	TRBV5-1	NA	TRBJ2-1	TGCGCCAGCAGCTTAGCGGCGAACTCGTACAATGAGCAGTTCTTC	CASSLAANSYNEQFF
NA	TRBV3-1	many	TRBJ2-1	TGTGCCAGCAGCCAAGATGGGGGGAGTGAGCAGTTCTTC	CASSQDGGSEQFF
NA	TRBV12-3/TRBV12-4	many	TRBJ2-1	TGCGCCAGCAGCCTCGGGACGGGATCCTACAATGAGCAGTTCTTC	CASSLGTGSYNEQFF
NA	TRBV3-1	NA	TRBJ2-2	TGTGCCAGCAGCCAAGCTCGCCGGGGGAGCACCGGGGAGCTGTTTTTT	CASSQARRGSTGELFF
TRBD1	TRBV7-2	few	TRBJ1-4	TGTGCCAGCAGCTTAGAAGGGACAGGGATTGAAAAACTGTTTTTT	CASSLEGTGIEKLFF
NA	TRBV5-1	many	TRBJ2-3	TGCGCCAGCAGTGGGGGACCGAGCACAGATACGCAGTATTTT	CASSGGPSTDTQYF
NA	TRBV7-2	NA	TRBJ2-1	TGTGCCAGCAGCCTGGGAGACCAAACTATAAATGAGCAGTTCTTC	CASSLGDQTINEQFF
NA	TRBV12-3/TRBV12-4	many	TRBJ2-2	TGTGCCAGCAGTCCCCCGGCCGGGGAGCTGTTTTTT	CASSPPAGELFF
TRBD2	TRBV6-2/TRBV6-3	few	TRBJ2-7	TGTGCCAGCAGGCTTCGGGGGAGGGCCAGCTACGAGCAGTACTTC	CASRLRGRASYEQYF
NA	TRBV12-3/TRBV12-4	NA	TRBJ2-7	TGTGCCAGCACTGCGGACAGCTACGAGCAGTACTTC	CASTADSYEQYF
TRBD1	TRBV7-2	NA	TRBJ2-5	TGTGCCAGCAGCCGACCCGGGACAGGGGGCGGTGAGACCCAGTACTTC	CASSRPGTGGGETQYF
NA	TRBV20-1	once	TRBJ2-7	TGCAGTGCTAGAGCCGGCCGGACCTACGAGCAGTACTTC	CSARAGRTYEQYF
TRBD1	TRBV7-2	few	TRBJ2-4	TGTGCCAGCAGGCGACAGGGTTTCGGCATTCAGTACTTC	CASRRQGFGIQYF
NA	TRBV4-3	NA	TRBJ2-3	TGCGCCAGCAGCCAAATCAGTATGGCAAATACGCAGTATTTT	CASSQISMANTQYF
TRBD2	TRBV19	few	TRBJ2-3	TGTGCCACCTCCAGCGGGGCCGGGGATACGCAGTATTTT	CATSSGAGDTQYF
TRBD1	TRBV11-2	NA	TRBJ2-5	TGTGCCAGCAGCCCCTACCCGGACAGGGGGGGTTGGGAGACCCAGTACTTC	CASSPYPDRGGWETQYF
TRBD2	TRBV4-2	few	TRBJ2-2	TGTGCCAGCAGCCAAGATCAAGCGGGAGGGCGCACCGGGGAGCTGTTTTTT	CASSQDQAGGRTGELFF
NA	TRBV7-3	NA	TRBJ2-4	TGTGCCAGCAGCGCCGGACAGAACAACATTCAGTACTTC	CASSAGQNNIQYF
TRBD2	TRBV12-3/TRBV12-4	NA	TRBJ2-7	TGTGCCAGCTCTCCCGTGGGACTAGCGGGAGACGAGCAGTACTTC	CASSPVGLAGDEQYF
NA	TRBV4-3	few	TRBJ2-2	TGCGCCAGCAGCCAAGATCTCCTAGTCCCGAACACCGGGGAGCTGTTTTTT	CASSQDLLVPNTGELFF
NA	TRBV20-1	few	TRBJ2-6	TGCAGTGCTAGTTCGGGGTTTGGGGCCAACGTCCTGACTTTC	CSASSGFGANVLTF
NA	TRBV27	NA	TRBJ2-1	TGTGCCAGCAGTGCAGCGGTTTCCTACAATGAGCAGTTCTTC	CASSAAVSYNEQFF
NA	TRBV6-1	NA	TRBJ1-4	TGTGCCAGCAGTGAAGAGTATTCGGGGGCTATCGGAGAAAAACTGTTTTTT	CASSEEYSGAIGEKLFF